Included here is one T cell receptor beta chain sequence, with context. This clone was counted a single time. Its target antigen remains unknown. Base qualities are missing; no much larger clone stands one base away. This specimen belongs to a study of cytomegalovirus exposure and HLA in healthy donors listed by TCRdb under 2017. Context from the whole study: In an earlier analysis of 550 to 750 of the donors, under 300 Gb of sequence data and 100 million or so unique TCR beta sequences from about 180 million T cells were reported. Around 320 gigabases of sequencing data and approximately 85 million unique TCR sequences were included in an early release covering around 650 HLA-typed donors. Among the roughly 400 genotyped donors, around 79% belonged to the genetic ancestry cluster associated with self-reported Caucasian donors. The study was designed to test whether signatures of past pathogen exposure could be identified by cataloging public T cell receptors. The study profiled the T cell repertoires of hundreds of subjects by immunosequencing and related them to cytomegalovirus serostatus. A separate validation cohort of about 110 different subjects was used in addition to the roughly 720-subject first cohort. The study combined high-throughput TCR immunosequencing, statistical association of individual TCRs with disease status, and machine learning to predict cytomegalovirus infection status. To study patterns of TCR occurrence, a later analysis re-analyzed previously published TCR beta repertoires from 550 to 800 donors and added high-resolution HLA genotyping. In the later analysis, no new phenotypic data were used to find candidate immune exposures; instead, reliance was placed on TCR beta sequences and their occurrence across donors. To decide whether each TCR beta V gene segment behaved as functional or pseudogenic, an earlier analysis of approximately 600 of the donors relied on high-throughput TCR beta sequencing. Donor age, sex, ethnicity and CMV serostatus were compiled alongside the repertoire data. A later genetic analysis took genome-wide SNP genotypes for about three fifths of the roughly 700 donors and used that subset as a discovery cohort. Every repertoire in the discovery cohort had been generated on one and the same sequencing platform. HLA typing included class I and class II loci at four-digit resolution. Typing coverage varied by locus: roughly 620-630 donors for A, B, C, DRB1 and DQB1; under 550 for DQA1; about 570 for DPA1; 450 to 480 for DPB1. Because of strong linkage in the cohort, 4 to 6 DR-DQ haplotypes were treated as single units for association and clustering. On average, 235,054 unique TCR beta nucleotide sequences were sequenced per donor among 398 genotyped donors of the cohort, with 15% to 20% of those sequences being non-productive. Findings and caveats that apply to the study as a whole: Because some donors lacked HLA typing at each locus, the association tests relied only on the typed subset. Specific HLA alleles were associated with 18,000 or so TCR beta sequences at a false discovery rate of 0.05 in a later analysis. In a later analysis, several top co-occurrence clusters were reported to appear linked to parvovirus B19, influenza, CMV and Epstein-Barr virus. A cluster of highly shared sequence variants was judged likely to represent a technical artifact of the sequencing pipeline. Linkage disequilibrium might explain the correlated functional status among segregating V segments, but an unknown experimental factor could not be ruled out. In a later analysis, most CMV-associated TCR beta chains were found to appear HLA-restricted, with HLA associations seemingly driven largely by CMV exposure. Presence/absence analyses assumed roughly uniform sequencing depth across donors, an assumption that may not hold. A few of the identified cytomegalovirus-associated TCR beta chains were confirmed in vitro to be specific for cytomegalovirus antigens. In an earlier analysis of some 500 of the donors, most TCR beta V segments appeared in productive rearrangements about 90% or about 30% of the time, broadly matching IMGT annotations. Because counts were too low, seventeen rarely observed V segments, including chromosome 9 orphons, were excluded from the earlier analysis of several hundred of the donors. For the cohort, immune exposure information was limited to CMV serostatus. In a later genetic analysis, a missense DCLRE1C variant was associated with V-gene and J-gene trimming of TCR beta chains, and the association was replicated in an independent cohort. A further reported finding was that TCR beta sequences accurately predicted the HLA-A and HLA-B alleles for most subjects in the first cohort. Compared with the approximately 710-donor mean, donors in an Asian-associated ancestry cluster had fewer N-insertions in productive TCRs, according to a later genetic analysis. The study listed 150 to 200 TCR beta chains as associated with cytomegalovirus. In a later analysis, TCR association rates were found to vary across HLA loci, with the most associated TCRs seen for DRB1 alleles and the fewest for HLA-C alleles. When HLA alleles, especially DR and DQ, strongly co-occurred, attributing TCR associations to individual alleles was difficult. While some public TCRs were present in many individuals, most TCR sequences turned up only very rarely across donors. The classifier was reported to diagnose cytomegalovirus status with high specificity and sensitivity in both the original cohort and the validation cohort. The authors suggested that the approach could potentially be extended to other disease states and immunological phenotypes. In a later analysis, HLA-associated TCR beta chains showed more clonal expansion and lower generation probabilities than non-associated chains that were equally common. Only TCR beta chains were sequenced in this cohort, and the absence of alpha or paired-chain data limited detectable features.

The library was made by the immunoSEQ multiplex PCR assay. For the multiplex PCR, a mixture combining 60 forward primers for TCR Vbeta segments and 13 reverse primers for TCR Jbeta segments was used. The CDR3 region of rearranged TCR beta genes was amplified from genomic DNA with a multiplex PCR assay. Amplified TCR beta libraries were sequenced as 87-base-pair reads on the Illumina HiSeq System. The paper's data handling went like this. Across the 500 to 850 repertoires, a later analysis counted approximately 75 million unique TCR beta chains, roughly 11 million of which were shared by at least two donors. Raw reads were error-corrected and collapsed into unique sequences by a nearest-neighbor algorithm in which closely related sequences were merged to remove PCR and sequencing errors. V, D and J gene segments were assigned by aligning CDR3 sequences to IMGT reference sequences. For a sequence to be retained, at least a six-nucleotide match to both a V gene segment and a J gene segment was required. A rearrangement was called productive if the CDR3 had no stop codons and remained in frame with V and J, and every other rearrangement was called non-productive. CDR3 was defined according to IMGT convention as the region running from the second conserved V-encoded cysteine to the conserved J-encoded phenylalanine. The earlier analysis of a few hundred of the donors excluded sequences that lacked an unambiguous match to a single V gene segment. An earlier analysis of about 590 of the donors classified V segments as functional when productive rearrangements were above 56.7% and as segregating when the standard deviation between donors was above 5%. A statistical classification framework was developed to diagnose cytomegalovirus status using the catalog of TCR beta chain sequences. In a later analysis, V and J genes were assigned by comparing TCR nucleotide sequences against IMGT/GENE-DB human TR gene sequences. A later analysis assigned CDR3 sequences and most-parsimonious VDJ recombination scenarios with the TCRdist pipeline. In a later analysis, each TCR beta chain was defined by its CDR3 amino acid sequence together with its V-gene family, and reads without a unique V-gene family were excluded. As a way to deal with suspected cross-contamination and a sequencing artifact, a later analysis dropped 640 or so nucleotide sequences that were highly shared and had low generation probability. A later analysis calculated a clonal expansion index for each public chain from normalized within-repertoire ranks of inferred template counts. A later analysis computed generation probabilities with a VDJ recombination model fitted to out-of-frame rearrangements, and checked the results against IGoR. In a later analysis, hypergeometric tests were used to score TCR-TCR, TCR-HLA and TCR-CMV co-occurrence, with a repertoire-size bias correction applied to TCR pairs. To estimate false discovery rates, a later analysis permuted the HLA or CMV assignments 20 times. In a later analysis, co-occurring TCRs were grouped with DBSCAN, and TCRdist sequence similarity was added when clustering was performed within HLA-allele-positive subsets. Co-occurrence clustering excluded repertoires with fewer than 30,000 or more than 120,000 public chains, plus five with anomalous nucleotide sharing. TCRdb carries this immuneACCESS record with in-frame sequences only. Its versions omit some clonotypes, under half of them owing to an unresolved V gene in the studies checked, with the rest unexplained. Clone size and V and J calls were adopted from that table, with D and trimming inferred from the DNA. This sample gives approximately 97,000 clones in total; around 63% of them show up just once. The ten largest make up 4% to 5.5% of the sample.

In total, 500 to 700 healthy bone marrow donors made up the cohort. All cohort members were sampled while nominally healthy, although unrecorded immune exposures were likely present. Of the 650 to 750 cohort members, roughly 300 had positive CMV serostatus and just over 350 had negative CMV serostatus, and CMV serostatus was not recorded for the donor. Every donor gave a peripheral blood sample, and the peripheral blood mononuclear cells from that sample were used for TCR beta sequencing. Genomic DNA extraction from the blood cell samples was performed with the Qiagen DNeasy Blood Extraction Kit. The sequenced sample was PBMCs. This clonotype was sampled from a human donor in good health.

The CDR3: CASSSGQAGNQPQHF. In nucleotides, the sequence is TGTGCCAGCAGCTCGGGACAGGCTGGGAATCAGCCCCAGCATTTT. The V gene is TRBV7-6 and the J gene is TRBJ1-5; 8 bases in between match TRBD1. CDR1 and CDR2 (SGHVS, FNYEAQ) derive from the germline V gene. Germline trimming: 4 bases from V, 4 bases from J; junction bases outside gene matches: 6. The CDR3 measures 15 amino acids from cysteine to phenylalanine. The kept DNA is CDR3 alone, 45 bases in frame from the first base.